The 5 T cell receptor beta chains below were found in one sample sequenced in a study of early stage breast cancer tumors. Sequenced by immunoSEQ multiplex PCR; TCRdb stores in-frame clones only, minus some. The sample has some 4,500 clones; around two thirds are singletons. The sequenced sample consisted of breast tumor tissue. Source of these receptors: a person aged 45-60 years with breast cancer.

The rearrangement joins TRBV6-5 to TRBJ2-3, with TRBD1 as a possible D gene (6 bases). Germline V gives CDR1 MNHEY, CDR2 SVGAGI. With 7 bases removed from V and 4 bases from J, the gap between germline ends came to 12 bases. The CDR3 consists of 13 residues. The CDR3 is CASTLQGSDTQYF. CDR3 DNA: TGTGCCAGCACATTGCAGGGGTCAGATACGCAGTATTTT.

This clone came up a few times. V gene TRBV6-1 combines with J gene TRBJ1-3; D gene uncertain. From germline, CDR1 is MNHNS and CDR2 SASEGT. CDR3 length: 14 amino acids. Trimming removed 2 bases at V and 5 bases at J, with 10 bases between. CDR3: CASSELGSRNTIYF. CDR3 sequence (DNA): TGTGCCAGCAGTGAATTGGGCAGCCGAAACACCATATATTTT.

This chain joins TRBV19 and TRBJ2-1, with D possibly called TRBD1 or TRBD2 (7 bases each). The CDR3 consists of 14 residues. Germline CDR1 and CDR2: LNHDA and SQIVND (reference sequence). The V end lost 9 bases, the J end lost 2 bases, and 14 bases lay between the germline ends. CDR3 coding DNA: TGTGCCAGCCAGGGGGAGGGCCCCTACAATGAGCAGTTCTTC. Amino acids: CASQGEGPYNEQFF.

The chain recombines TRBV6-5 with TRBJ2-2; D uncertain. Germline V gene sequence: CDR1 MNHEY, CDR2 SVGAGI. This CDR3 contains 12 residues. Trimming removed 6 bases at V and 5 bases at J, with 7 bases between. The DNA for the CDR3 is TGTGCCAGCAGATTAGGGACCGGGGAGCTGTTTTTT. Translation gives CASRLGTGELFF.

The chain uses TRBV5-4 and TRBJ2-3; 10 bases match TRBD2. The CDR3 is made up of 14 amino acids. V lost 2 bases and J lost 4; bases outside the gene matches: 1. Germline V gene lookup returns CDR1 SGHNT and CDR2 YYREEE (reference sequence). The CDR3 region is CASSLAGGPDTQYF. The CDR3 DNA reads TGTGCCAGCAGCTTAGCGGGGGGGCCAGATACGCAGTATTTT.